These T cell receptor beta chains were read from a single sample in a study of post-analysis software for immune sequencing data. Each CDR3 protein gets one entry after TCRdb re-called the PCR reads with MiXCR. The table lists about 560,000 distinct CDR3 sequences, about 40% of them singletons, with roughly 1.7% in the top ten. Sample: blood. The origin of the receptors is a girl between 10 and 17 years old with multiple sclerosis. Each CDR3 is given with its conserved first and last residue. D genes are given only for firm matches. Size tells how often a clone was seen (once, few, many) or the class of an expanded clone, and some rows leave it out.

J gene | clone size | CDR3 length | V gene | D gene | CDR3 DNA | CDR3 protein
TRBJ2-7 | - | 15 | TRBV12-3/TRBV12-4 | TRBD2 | TGTGCCAGCAGCCCGTCCGCGGGAGTTAGGGGCGAGCAGTACTTC | CASSPSAGVRGEQYF
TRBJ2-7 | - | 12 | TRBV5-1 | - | TGCGCCAGCGGGTTTACGTCCTACGAGCAGTACTTC | CASGFTSYEQYF
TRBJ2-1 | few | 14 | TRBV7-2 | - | TGTGCCAGCAGCTCACAGGCAGTCTACAATGAGCAGTTCTTC | CASSSQAVYNEQFF
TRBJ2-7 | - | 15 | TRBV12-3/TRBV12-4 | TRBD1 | TGTGCCAGCAGTTACGGGACAGGGGGGACCTACGAGCAGTACTTC | CASSYGTGGTYEQYF
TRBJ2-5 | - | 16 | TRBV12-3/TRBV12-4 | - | TGTGCCAGCACCCTTTCCCCCAGGGGCTTCCAAGAGACCCAGTACTTC | CASTLSPRGFQETQYF
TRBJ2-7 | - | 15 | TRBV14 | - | TGTGCCAGCACCCGCGGTCTGGGGAGCTCCTACGAGCAGTACTTC | CASTRGLGSSYEQYF
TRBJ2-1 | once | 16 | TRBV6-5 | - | TGTGCCAGCAGTTACTCGTATCCGGGCCAGTACAATGAGCAGTTCTTC | CASSYSYPGQYNEQFF
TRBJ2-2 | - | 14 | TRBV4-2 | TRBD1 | TGTGCCAGCAGCCAATCACAGGGGGCCGGGGAGCTGTTTTTT | CASSQSQGAGELFF
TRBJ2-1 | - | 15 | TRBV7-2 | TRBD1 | TGTGCCAGCAGCTTAGGGACAGGGGCTCAGGGTGAGCAGTTCTTC | CASSLGTGAQGEQFF
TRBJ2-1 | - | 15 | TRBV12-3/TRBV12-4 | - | TGTGCCAGCAGACCGGGACTGGGCCGGCACAATGAGCAGTTCTTC | CASRPGLGRHNEQFF